The T cell receptor (beta chain) described here comes from a study of T cell responses to AZD1222 COVID-19 vaccine. Assay used: immunoSEQ multiplex PCR; TCRdb lists only in-frame clones, some missing. The repertoire holds approximately 89,000 clones, with 86% as singletons. With 1 base removed from V and 2 bases from J, the gap between germline ends came to 12 bases. This CDR3 contains 15 residues. The germline V gene has CDR1 MGHRA and CDR2 YSYEKL. This TCR derives from an adult who received the AZD1222 COVID-19 vaccine. The rearrangement joins TRBV4-1 to TRBJ2-7; D gene ambiguous. The sequencing here drew on peripheral blood, taken 28 days after the second AZD1222 dose. The CDR3 sequence is CASSQGSDGPYEQYF. CDR3 coding DNA: TGCGCCAGCAGCCAAGGGTCCGACGGACCCTACGAGCAGTACTTC.